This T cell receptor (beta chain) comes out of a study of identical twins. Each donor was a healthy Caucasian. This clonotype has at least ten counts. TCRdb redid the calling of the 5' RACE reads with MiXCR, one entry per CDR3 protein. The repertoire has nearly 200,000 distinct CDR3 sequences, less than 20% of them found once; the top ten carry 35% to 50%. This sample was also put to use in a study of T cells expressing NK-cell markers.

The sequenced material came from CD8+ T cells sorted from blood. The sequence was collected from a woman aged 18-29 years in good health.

CDR3 protein: CASSLAPSGGYEQYF. The CDR3 region has the DNA TGTGCCAGCAGTTTAGCGCCTAGCGGGGGCTACGAGCAGTACTTC. This chain connects TRBV12-3 or TRBV12-4 to TRBJ2-7, with TRBD2 matching 10 bases. The ends lost 0 bases at V and 3 bases at J; junction bases unmatched: 2. CDR3 length equals 15 residues.